One and the same sample provided the 21 T cell receptor beta chains below, sequenced in a study of blood T cell repertoires in COVID-19. The method was immunoSEQ multiplex PCR; TCRdb's version includes in-frame clones alone and lacks a portion of them. This sample has 50,000 or so clones; 82% occur once, and the top ten carry around 7%. The sample comprised peripheral blood. All receptors come from a man aged 35-49 years with acute or convalescent COVID-19.

This chain uses TRBV19 with TRBJ2-1; 8 nucleotides agree with TRBD1. V shed 5 bases and J 5 bases; nucleotides not matched to a gene: 8. This CDR3 spans 15 amino acids. Germline V CDR1 and CDR2: LNHDA, SQIVND (reference sequence). The CDR3 loop reads CASSRRTGSHNEQFF. The DNA for the CDR3 is TGTGCCAGTAGTCGGCGGACAGGGTCCCACAATGAGCAGTTCTTC.

The genes are TRBV20-1 and TRBJ2-2, with TRBD2 matching over 11 bases. The V gene's germline CDR1 is DFQATT and CDR2 SNEGSKA (reference sequence). The CDR3 is 14 residues long. Germline trimming cut 3 bases from V and 5 bases from J; bases unmatched to any gene: 2. The CDR3 loop reads CSASLAGGTGELFF. The CDR3 nucleotides are TGCAGTGCTAGTCTAGCGGGGGGAACCGGGGAGCTGTTTTTT.

The chain links TRBV28 to TRBJ2-7; 11 bases are a match to TRBD1. Unmatched junction bases numbered 13, after V lost 9 bases and J lost 0 bases. Germline V gene sequence: CDR1 MDHEN, CDR2 SYDVKM. The CDR3 contains 17 residues. The CDR3 coding sequence is TGTGCCAGTTCCCCCGGGACAGGGGGTTTCAGCTCCTACGAGCAGTACTTC. It codes for CASSPGTGGFSSYEQYF.

This rearrangement joins TRBV30 to TRBJ1-4; weak D call: TRBD1 (5 bases). Trimming shortened V by 2 bases and J by 7 bases, and 14 bases separated the two germline ends. Looked up from germline, CDR1 is GTSNPN and CDR2 is SVGIG (reference sequence). CDR3 size: 14 residues. CDR3 nucleotides: TGTGCCTGGAGTCGCAGGGAATTGAGTGAAAAACTGTTTTTT. Amino acid sequence: CAWSRRELSEKLFF.

This clone was recorded a few times. This chain links TRBV5-4 with TRBJ2-7; possible D gene TRBD1, 5 bases. Germline CDR1 reads SGHNT; CDR2 reads YYREEE (reference sequence). This CDR3 spans 14 amino acids. V lost 2 bases and J 2 bases, leaving 11 bases between the germline ends. The CDR3 here is CASSFIGVTYEQYF. The CDR3 DNA reads TGTGCCAGCAGCTTTATAGGGGTAACCTACGAGCAGTACTTC. The full variable domain, its missing parts supplied by reference TRBV5-4 and TRBJ2-7, is ETGVTQSPTHLIKTRGQQVTLRCSSQSGHNTVSWYQQALGQGPQFIFQYYREEENGRGNFPPRFSGLQFPNYSSELNVNALELDDSALYLCASSFIGVTYEQYFGPGTRLTVT.

In this sample, this clone turned up a few times. V gene TRBV11-2 combines with J gene TRBJ2-1; a weak D match, TRBD2 (6 bases). The CDR3 is made up of 19 amino acids. The V end was cut by 3 bases, the J end by 0 bases, with 21 bases between. CDR1 and CDR2 from the germline V gene are SGHAT and FQNNGV. Here the CDR3 reads CASSFNFLGDLSSYNEQFF. CDR3 in DNA: TGTGCCAGCAGCTTTAATTTTCTAGGGGACTTAAGCTCCTACAATGAGCAGTTCTTC. Filled out from reference TRBV11-2 and TRBJ2-1, the complete variable domain reads EAGVAQSPRYKIIEKRQSVAFWCNPISGHATLYWYQQILGQGPKLLIQFQNNGVVDDSQLPKDRFSAERLKGVDSTLKIQPAKLEDSAVYLCASSFNFLGDLSSYNEQFFGPGTRLTVL.

The chain couples TRBV14 to TRBJ2-3; tentative D call: TRBD1 (6 bases). V was shortened by 3 bases and J by 3 bases, with 19 bases between the two germline ends. CDR3 length: 17 residues. CDR1 is SGHDN, CDR2 FVKESK, per germline. The CDR3, as DNA: TGTGCCAGCAGCCATCTTCTCACAGGGTTTGTTACAGATACGCAGTATTTT. Protein product: CASSHLLTGFVTDTQYF.

In the case of this clone: Other DNA sequences within the sample encode an identical CDR3. The chain carries TRBV6-5 and TRBJ2-7; tentative D call: TRBD2 (6 bases). Germline CDR1 is MNHEY and CDR2 is SVGAGI. V was pared by 6 bases and J by 0 bases, with 15 bases between. The CDR3 runs 15 residues. The CDR3 sequence: CASSRGTGDSYEQYF. The CDR3, as DNA: TGTGCCAGCAGCCGCGGGACGGGGGACTCCTACGAGCAGTACTTC.

V is TRBV10-3 and J is TRBJ2-7, with D perhaps TRBD1 (6 bases). The CDR3 runs to 15 residues. Germline V gives CDR1 ENHRY, CDR2 SYGVKD. V dropped 4 bases and J dropped 5 bases, with 18 bases sitting between them. CDR3 coding DNA: TGTGCCATCAGTGGCCGGACAGTAGGTTTGAACGAGCAGTACTTC. Protein: CAISGRTVGLNEQYF.

The chain links TRBV5-1 to TRBJ2-6; 9 nucleotides agree with TRBD1. This CDR3 comprises 17 residues. From germline, CDR1 is SGHRS and CDR2 YFSETQ. The ends lost 2 bases at V and 3 bases at J; junction bases unmatched: 6. The CDR3 sequence: CASSFLQGAGGANVLTF. For the CDR3, the DNA is TGCGCCAGCAGCTTCCTACAGGGGGCAGGTGGGGCCAACGTCCTGACTTTC.

The chain carries TRBV27 and TRBJ1-6; 10 nucleotides agree with TRBD1. Germline CDR1 is MNHEY and CDR2 is SMNVEV (reference sequence). The CDR3 totals 15 residues. Losses at the gene ends were 3 bases for V and 9 bases for J; bases not matched to a gene: 5. This CDR3 reads CASSFWTGGGSPLHF. In nucleotides, the CDR3 is TGTGCCAGCAGTTTCTGGACAGGGGGTGGTTCACCCCTCCACTTT.

The chain couples TRBV18 to TRBJ2-3, with TRBD1 as a possible D gene (5 bases). The germline gives CDR1 KGHSH, CDR2 LQKENI. The CDR3 length is 17 residues. Trimming left V 1 base short and J 4 bases short, with 18 bases between. CDR3 sequence reads: CASSPRAGIGPADTQYF. For the CDR3, the DNA is TGTGCCAGCTCACCACGGGCAGGGATCGGCCCTGCAGATACGCAGTATTTT.

V usage is TRBV9 and J usage is TRBJ2-3; D not certain. The V end was cut by 0 bases, the J end by 3 bases, with 11 bases between. Germline lookup yields CDR1 SGDLS and CDR2 YYNGEE. This CDR3 region has 15 residues. The CDR3 is CASSVGGSSTDTQYF. The CDR3 DNA reads as TGTGCCAGCAGCGTAGGCGGTTCGAGTACAGATACGCAGTATTTT. The full variable domain, with the rest looked up from reference TRBV9 and TRBJ2-3, is DSGVTQTPKHLITATGQRVTLRCSPRSGDLSVYWYQQSLDQGLQFLIQYYNGEERAKGNILERFSAQQFPDLHSELNLSSLELGDSALYFCASSVGGSSTDTQYFGPGTRLTVL.

The chain uses TRBV10-1 and TRBJ2-3; TRBD2 aligns across 10 bases. The trim removed 3 bases at V and 5 bases at J, leaving 8 bases unmatched. This CDR3 is 16 amino acids long. Germline CDR1 is WNHNN and CDR2 is SYGVQD (reference sequence). This CDR3 is CASSESASGGQDTQYF. The CDR3 nucleotides are TGCGCCAGCAGTGAATCGGCTAGCGGGGGTCAAGATACGCAGTATTTT.

This clone was observed a few times. The chain links TRBV24-1 to TRBJ2-3, with 7 bases identical to TRBD1. The length of the CDR3 is 14 residues. The germline CDR1 and CDR2 sequences are KGHDR and SFDVKD. The V segment lost 9 bases and the J segment 1 base; nucleotides outside the gene matches: 6. The CDR3 DNA sequence: TGTGCCACCGGAGACAGGGCGGGCACAGATACGCAGTATTTT. Protein: CATGDRAGTDTQYF.

The chain carries TRBV7-3 and TRBJ2-2; the D is unclear. The CDR3 consists of 13 residues. V lost 2 bases and J 7 bases, leaving 8 bases between the germline ends. Germline V gene sequence: CDR1 SGHTA, CDR2 FQGTGA. The CDR3 loop reads CASSLSLGGELFF. The DNA for the CDR3 is TGTGCCAGCAGCTTATCCCTCGGCGGGGAGCTGTTTTTT.

The gene calls are TRBV6-5 and TRBJ1-4, with D unclear. V was trimmed by 0 bases and J by 0 bases, leaving 8 bases between them. There are 16 residues in the CDR3. Germline V gene data show CDR1 as MNHEY and CDR2 as SVGAGI. The CDR3 spells CASSYSALATNEKLFF. CDR3 nucleotides: TGTGCCAGCAGTTACTCAGCGCTCGCAACTAATGAAAAACTGTTTTTT.

This clone was seen once. CDR3 sequence: CATSDLGQGKEKLFF. The CDR3 bases are TGTGCCACCAGTGACCTCGGACAGGGGAAGGAAAAACTGTTTTTT. V and J are TRBV24-1 and TRBJ1-4; 9 bases match TRBD1. This CDR3 contains 15 residues. CDR1 is KGHDR and CDR2 is SFDVKD in the germline V gene. Unmatched junction bases numbered 7, after V lost 4 bases and J lost 8 bases.

The chain has TRBV10-3 and TRBJ1-1; D might be TRBD1 (5 bases). Germline CDR1 reads ENHRY; CDR2 reads SYGVKD. This CDR3 comprises 16 residues. V lost 3 bases and J lost 4, with 18 bases in between. The CDR3 spells CAISDFTGGIATEAFF. CDR3 in DNA: TGTGCCATCAGTGACTTTACGGGGGGGATCGCCACTGAAGCTTTCTTT.

This chain joins TRBV6-5 and TRBJ1-2; the match to TRBD1 covers 7 bases. Unmatched junction bases numbered 14, after V lost 6 bases and J lost 7 bases. Germline V lookup: CDR1 MNHEY, CDR2 SVGAGI. There are 15 residues in the CDR3. The CDR3 protein is CASSNGPAHRGGYTF. As DNA, the CDR3 is TGTGCCAGCAGCAATGGGCCCGCCCACAGGGGTGGCTACACCTTC.

V is TRBV5-1 and J is TRBJ1-1; TRBD1 agrees at 7 bases. From germline, CDR1 is SGHRS and CDR2 YFSETQ. CDR3 length equals 16 residues. J gave up 3 bases and V 1 base, and 9 bases lay outside the gene matches. The CDR3 loop reads CASSLKASGGYTEAFF. In DNA, the CDR3 is TGCGCCAGCAGCTTGAAGGCATCAGGGGGGTACACTGAAGCTTTCTTT.